A selection of T cell receptor beta chains follows, all from one sample in a study of T cells after yellow fever vaccination. TCRdb called the 5' RACE reads again in MiXCR, with one record for every CDR3 protein. The sample gives 610,000 or so distinct CDR3 sequences, roughly 12% of which show up once; under 15% is in the top ten. This material consisted of PBMCs, taken on the day of the yellow fever booster vaccination. The receptors shown here come from a man aged 25 to 45 who received the YFV17D yellow fever vaccine. CDR3s leave out the opening cysteine and the closing phenylalanine or tryptophan.

j_gene: TRBJ2-2; v_gene: TRBV7-9; CDR3aa: ASSSTDSPTGELF
j_gene: TRBJ1-5; v_gene: TRBV18; CDR3aa: ASPLSPPQH
j_gene: TRBJ2-7; v_gene: TRBV18; CDR3aa: ASSLGQGSYEHY
j_gene: TRBJ2-1; v_gene: TRBV6-2/TRBV6-3; CDR3aa: ASKSPGGSNEQF
j_gene: TRBJ2-2; v_gene: TRBV5-4; CDR3aa: ASSWDITGELF
j_gene: TRBJ2-7; v_gene: TRBV2; CDR3aa: ASSGPGAYEQY
j_gene: TRBJ2-2; v_gene: TRBV11-2; CDR3aa: ASRGLAGVWGTGELF
j_gene: TRBJ2-1; v_gene: TRBV9; CDR3aa: ASSQAEGLLNEQF
j_gene: TRBJ2-1; v_gene: TRBV5-6; CDR3aa: ASSIPSGRAWNEQF
j_gene: TRBJ2-7; v_gene: TRBV7-6; CDR3aa: ASSSTLGTGGYEQY
j_gene: TRBJ2-7; v_gene: TRBV7-8; CDR3aa: ASSRRDLVEQY
j_gene: TRBJ2-1; v_gene: TRBV5-4; CDR3aa: ASSLPTGAVEQF
j_gene: TRBJ2-2; v_gene: TRBV24-1; CDR3aa: ATSDPRGSNTGELF
j_gene: TRBJ1-2; v_gene: TRBV7-9; CDR3aa: ASSPKGADGYT
j_gene: TRBJ2-2; v_gene: TRBV7-8; CDR3aa: ASSLGFGGQVFRELF
j_gene: TRBJ2-1; v_gene: TRBV15; CDR3aa: ATSRVGLLNEQF
j_gene: TRBJ1-5; v_gene: TRBV19; CDR3aa: ASSTMNGNQPQH
j_gene: TRBJ2-1; v_gene: TRBV4-2; CDR3aa: ASSQDAERDYNEQF
j_gene: TRBJ2-7; v_gene: TRBV27; CDR3aa: ASSLKGQGSYEQY
j_gene: TRBJ1-6; v_gene: TRBV6-1; CDR3aa: ASSELRGPLH
j_gene: TRBJ1-2; v_gene: TRBV29-1; CDR3aa: SVEWAGARSYGYT
j_gene: TRBJ2-5; v_gene: TRBV5-1; CDR3aa: ASSWGQETQY
j_gene: TRBJ1-1; v_gene: TRBV12-3/TRBV12-4; CDR3aa: ASSSGVWDEAF
j_gene: TRBJ2-1; v_gene: TRBV20-1; CDR3aa: SARRGSGRKNEQF
j_gene: TRBJ1-5; v_gene: TRBV4-3; CDR3aa: ASSQAQGMEPQH
j_gene: TRBJ1-2; v_gene: TRBV2; CDR3aa: ASSEEGAYT
j_gene: TRBJ2-7; v_gene: TRBV9; CDR3aa: ASSVAGGVSYEQY